These 12 T cell receptor beta chains share one sample of origin, sequenced in a study of OX40 agonist ivuxolimab in advanced cancers. Here immunoSEQ multiplex PCR was the method, and the copy in TCRdb shows in-frame clones only, minus some. The table has around 56,000 clones, approximately 86% seen once. The sequences come from CD4+ or CD8+ T cells sorted from blood, collected in a trial of the OX40 agonist ivuxolimab. These receptors came from an adult with an advanced solid tumor such as melanoma, head and neck, liver or kidney cancer.

The chain carries TRBV13 and TRBJ2-3, with 8 bases identical to TRBD1. This CDR3 has 15 residues. The germline CDR1 and CDR2 sequences are PRHDT and FYEKMQ (reference sequence). V lost 5 bases, J lost 1 base, and 5 bases stayed unmatched. CDR3: CASSDYRGGTDTQYF. CDR3 nucleotide sequence: TGTGCCAGCAGCGACTACAGGGGGGGCACAGATACGCAGTATTTT.

The chain employs TRBV7-2 and TRBJ2-3; D is ambiguous. V lost 3 bases, J lost 0 bases, and 1 base lay in between. The CDR3 has 12 residues. CDR1 SGHTA and CDR2 FQGNSA come from the germline V gene. The CDR3 DNA follows: TGTGCCAGCAGCTTGAGCACAGATACGCAGTATTTT. Residues: CASSLSTDTQYF.

V and J are TRBV19 and TRBJ2-7; D possibly corresponds to TRBD1 (6 bases). V was trimmed by 2 bases and J by 5 bases, leaving 10 bases between them. The CDR3 extends over 13 amino acids. CDR1 LNHDA and CDR2 SQIVND come from the germline V gene (reference sequence). In nucleotides, the CDR3 is TGTGCCAGTAGTATAAACAGGGTCGACGAGCAGTACTTC. Translating gives CASSINRVDEQYF.

The chain employs TRBV5-1 and TRBJ1-4; 7 bases are shared with TRBD1. With 5 bases clipped from V and 0 bases from J, the junction kept 16 bases outside the gene matches. CDR3 length: 19 amino acids. In germline, CDR1 is SGHRS, CDR2 YFSETQ. The CDR3 sequence: CASSPWAGTVVATNEKLFF. The DNA of the CDR3 is TGCGCCAGCAGTCCCTGGGCGGGGACAGTTGTTGCAACTAATGAAAAACTGTTTTTT.

This clone showed up just once. The gene calls are TRBV5-1 and TRBJ1-1, with 8 bases matching TRBD1. The CDR3 is 15 residues long. Germline V gene data show CDR1 as SGHRS and CDR2 as YFSETQ. V trimming: 4 bases; J trimming: 0 bases; junction bases outside the gene matches: 5. The CDR3, as DNA: TGCGCCAGCAGCCCCCAGGGGGCCATGAACACTGAAGCTTTCTTT. Its protein product is CASSPQGAMNTEAFF.

The rearrangement uses TRBV19 and TRBJ2-7; 9 bases match TRBD1. From germline, CDR1 is LNHDA and CDR2 SQIVND (reference sequence). The CDR3 length is 16 residues. The ends lost 6 bases at V and 1 base at J; junction bases unmatched: 10. The CDR3 nucleotides are TGTGCCAGTAGCCGTGGACTAGGGACAGGGTCCTACGAGCAGTACTTC. The encoded protein is CASSRGLGTGSYEQYF.

This clone was seen once. The gene calls are TRBV10-3 and TRBJ1-2, with D tentatively TRBD1 (6 bases). This CDR3 region has 17 residues. Germline CDR1 ENHRY, CDR2 SYGVKD. Trimming left V 6 bases short and J 0 bases short, with 20 bases between. The CDR3 sequence: CAIRGRGSQGSNYGYTF. CDR3 bases: TGTGCCATCAGGGGAAGGGGGTCTCAGGGGTCTAACTATGGCTACACCTTC.

V gene TRBV19 combines with J gene TRBJ2-5; 15 positions agree with TRBD2. CDR1 LNHDA and CDR2 SQIVND come from the germline V gene (reference sequence). V trimming: 5 bases; J trimming: 10 bases; junction bases outside the gene matches: 5. This CDR3 is built from 14 residues. CDR3 sequence reads: CASSGGTSGRSQYF. CDR3 DNA: TGTGCCAGTAGTGGCGGGACTAGCGGGAGGAGCCAGTACTTC.

This clone was observed a single time. The CDR3: CASSRTVGDFYEQYF. The CDR3 DNA reads as TGTGCCAGCAGTAGAACAGTCGGGGACTTTTACGAGCAGTACTTC. V and J are TRBV7-2 and TRBJ2-7, with D possibly being TRBD2 (6 bases). The germline CDR1 and CDR2 sequences are SGHTA and FQGNSA. This CDR3 has 15 residues. Trimming took off 6 bases at V and 4 bases at J, with 19 bases between the two ends.

The chain is built from TRBV5-1 and TRBJ2-3; 8 bases map to TRBD2. Looked up from germline, CDR1 is SGHRS and CDR2 is YFSETQ. The CDR3 extends over 15 amino acids. Trimming cost V 1 base and J 5 bases; bases outside gene matches: 6. The CDR3 loop reads CASSLPAGEEDTQYF. Written as DNA, the CDR3 is TGCGCCAGCAGCTTGCCAGCGGGAGAGGAAGATACGCAGTATTTT. Full variable domain (remainder filled in from reference TRBV5-1 and TRBJ2-3): KAGVTQTPRYLIKTRGQQVTLSCSPISGHRSVSWYQQTPGQGLQFLFEYFSETQRNKGNFPGRFSGRQFSNSRSEMNVSTLELGDSALYLCASSLPAGEEDTQYFGPGTRLTVL.

The V and J genes are TRBV7-9 and TRBJ1-2; weak D call: TRBD1 (5 bases). The CDR3 loop spans 15 amino acids. In germline, CDR1 is SEHNR, CDR2 FQNEAQ (reference sequence). V lost 5 bases and J lost 4, with 17 bases in between. Written as DNA, the CDR3 is TGTGCCAGCAGCCGAAGCGGGGGAGCGGTCTATGGCTACACCTTC. The encoded protein is CASSRSGGAVYGYTF.

The gene calls are TRBV7-2 and TRBJ2-7; D gene unclear. V was pared by 8 bases and J by 3 bases, with 5 bases between. The CDR3 totals 10 residues. CDR1 and CDR2 (germline): SGHTA, FQGNSA. The CDR3: CASGNYEQYF. The CDR3 nucleotides are TGTGCCAGCGGGAACTACGAGCAGTACTTC.